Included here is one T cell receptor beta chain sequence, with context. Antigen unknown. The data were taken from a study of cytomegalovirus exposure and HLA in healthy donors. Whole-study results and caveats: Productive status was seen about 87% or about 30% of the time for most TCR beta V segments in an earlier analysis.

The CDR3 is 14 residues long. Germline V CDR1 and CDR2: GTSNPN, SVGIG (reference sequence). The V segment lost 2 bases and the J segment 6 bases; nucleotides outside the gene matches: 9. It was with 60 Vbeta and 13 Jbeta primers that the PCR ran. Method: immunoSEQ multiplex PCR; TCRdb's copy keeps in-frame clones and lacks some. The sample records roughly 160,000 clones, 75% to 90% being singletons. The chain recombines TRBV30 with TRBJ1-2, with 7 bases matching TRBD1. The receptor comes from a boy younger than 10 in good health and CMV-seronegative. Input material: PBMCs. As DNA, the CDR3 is TGTGCCTGGAGTCGACAGGGTTTCACGGATGGCTACACCTTC. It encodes CAWSRQGFTDGYTF.